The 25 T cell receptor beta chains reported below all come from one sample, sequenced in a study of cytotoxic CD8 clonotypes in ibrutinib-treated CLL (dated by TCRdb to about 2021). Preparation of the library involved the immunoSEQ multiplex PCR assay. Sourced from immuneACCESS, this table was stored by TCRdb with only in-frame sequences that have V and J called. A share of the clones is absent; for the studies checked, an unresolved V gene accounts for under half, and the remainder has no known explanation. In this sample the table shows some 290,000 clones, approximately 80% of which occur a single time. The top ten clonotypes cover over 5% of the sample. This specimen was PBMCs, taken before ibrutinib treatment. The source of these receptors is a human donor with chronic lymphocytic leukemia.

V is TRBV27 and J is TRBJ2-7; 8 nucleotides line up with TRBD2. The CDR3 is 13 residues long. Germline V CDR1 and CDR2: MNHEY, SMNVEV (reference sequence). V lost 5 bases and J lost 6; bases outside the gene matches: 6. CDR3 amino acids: CASSEAGAGEQYF. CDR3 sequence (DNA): TGTGCCAGCAGTGAAGCGGGAGCTGGCGAGCAGTACTTC.

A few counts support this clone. Here the CDR3 DNA reads TGTGCCAGCAGCCACCGGGACTATCAAGAGACCCAGTACTTC. It is translated as CASSHRDYQETQYF. The chain has TRBV11-1 and TRBJ2-5, with TRBD2 matching 7 bases. The V gene end was trimmed by 5 bases and the J gene end by 2 bases; junction bases not matched to a gene: 5. The CDR3 runs to 14 residues. Germline V lookup: CDR1 SGHAT, CDR2 FQDESV (reference sequence).

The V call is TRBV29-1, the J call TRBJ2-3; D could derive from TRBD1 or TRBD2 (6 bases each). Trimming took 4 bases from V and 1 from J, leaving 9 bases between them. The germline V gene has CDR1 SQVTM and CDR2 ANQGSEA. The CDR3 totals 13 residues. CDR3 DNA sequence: TGCAGCGTTGGGAGGGGGGGCACAGATACGCAGTATTTT. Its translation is CSVGRGGTDTQYF.

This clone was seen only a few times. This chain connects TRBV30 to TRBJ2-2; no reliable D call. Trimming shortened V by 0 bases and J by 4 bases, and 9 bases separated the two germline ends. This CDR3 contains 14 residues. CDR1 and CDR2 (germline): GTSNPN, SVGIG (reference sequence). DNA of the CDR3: TGTGCCTGGAGTGTAAGTGTACTCACCGGGGAGCTGTTTTTT. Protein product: CAWSVSVLTGELFF.

Written as DNA, the CDR3 is TGTGCCAGCAGCAAAAGGGCAGAACATCAGCCCCAGCATTTT. Protein product: CASSKRAEHQPQHF. The chain carries TRBV7-2 and TRBJ1-5; D gene unclear. V was clipped by 5 bases and J by 5 bases, with 13 bases between them. This CDR3 is built from 14 residues. The germline V gene encodes CDR1 SGHTA and CDR2 FQGNSA. Full variable domain (rest looked up from reference TRBV7-2 and TRBJ1-5): GAGVSQSPSNKVTEKGKDVELRCDPISGHTALYWYRQSLGQGLEFLIYFQGNSAPDKSGLPSDRFSAERTGGSVSTLTIQRTQQEDSAVYLCASSKRAEHQPQHFGDGTRLSIL.

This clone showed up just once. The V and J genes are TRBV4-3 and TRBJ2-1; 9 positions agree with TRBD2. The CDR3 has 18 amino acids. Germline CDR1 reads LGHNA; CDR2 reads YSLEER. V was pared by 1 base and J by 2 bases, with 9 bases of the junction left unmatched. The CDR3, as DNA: TGCGCCAGCAGCCAAGGTCCTAATGCGGGAGGGCCCTACAATGAGCAGTTCTTC. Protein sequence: CASSQGPNAGGPYNEQFF.

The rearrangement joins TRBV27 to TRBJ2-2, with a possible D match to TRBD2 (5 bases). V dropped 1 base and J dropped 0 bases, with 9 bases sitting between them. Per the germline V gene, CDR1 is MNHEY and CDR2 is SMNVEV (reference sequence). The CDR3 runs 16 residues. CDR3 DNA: TGTGCCAGCAGTTTATACGGAGGAACGAACACCGGGGAGCTGTTTTTT. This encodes CASSLYGGTNTGELFF.

CDR3 DNA sequence: TGCGCCAGCAGCCCAAGATACTCGGCCTTAGGGGACGAGACCCAGTACTTC. Translated: CASSPRYSALGDETQYF. V is TRBV4-1 and J is TRBJ2-5; D could derive from TRBD1 or TRBD2 (5 bases each). The CDR3 covers 17 residues. The germline gives CDR1 MGHRA, CDR2 YSYEKL. Trimming took 4 bases from V and 5 from J, leaving 23 bases between them.

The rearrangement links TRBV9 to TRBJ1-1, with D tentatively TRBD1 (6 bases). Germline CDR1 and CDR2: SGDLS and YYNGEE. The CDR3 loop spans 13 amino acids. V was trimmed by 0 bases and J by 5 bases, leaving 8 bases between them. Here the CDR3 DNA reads TGTGCCAGCAGCGTAGGGGGGGCTACTGAAGCTTTCTTT. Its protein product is CASSVGGATEAFF.

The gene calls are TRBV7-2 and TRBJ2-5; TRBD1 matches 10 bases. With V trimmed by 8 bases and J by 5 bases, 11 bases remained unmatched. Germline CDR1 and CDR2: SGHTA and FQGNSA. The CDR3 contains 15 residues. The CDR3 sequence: CASRGRTGGRETQYF. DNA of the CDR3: TGTGCCAGCCGGGGAAGGACAGGGGGTCGGGAGACCCAGTACTTC.

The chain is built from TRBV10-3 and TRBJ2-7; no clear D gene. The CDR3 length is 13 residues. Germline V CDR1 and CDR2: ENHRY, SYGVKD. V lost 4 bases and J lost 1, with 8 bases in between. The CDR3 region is CAISGHVSYEQYF. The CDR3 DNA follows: TGTGCCATCAGTGGACACGTTTCCTACGAGCAGTACTTC.

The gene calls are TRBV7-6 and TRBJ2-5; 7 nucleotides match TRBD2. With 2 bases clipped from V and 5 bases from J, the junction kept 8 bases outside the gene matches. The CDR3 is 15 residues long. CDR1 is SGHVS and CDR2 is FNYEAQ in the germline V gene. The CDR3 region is CASSLLGREIETQYF. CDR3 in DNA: TGTGCCAGCAGCTTACTGGGGCGGGAGATTGAGACCCAGTACTTC.

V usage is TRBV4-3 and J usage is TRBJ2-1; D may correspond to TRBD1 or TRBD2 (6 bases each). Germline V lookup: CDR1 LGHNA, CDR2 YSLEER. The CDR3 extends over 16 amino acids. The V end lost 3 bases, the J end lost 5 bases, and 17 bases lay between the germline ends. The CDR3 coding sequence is TGCGCCAGCAGCCAGGTGGAGGGGGTGGCGCACAATGAGCAGTTCTTC. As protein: CASSQVEGVAHNEQFF.

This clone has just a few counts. CDR3 protein: CASSREGLAYEQYF. DNA for the CDR3: TGTGCCAGCAGCCGGGAGGGCTTGGCCTACGAGCAGTACTTC. This chain joins TRBV27 and TRBJ2-7, with 8 bases lining up with TRBD2. V was pared by 6 bases and J by 2 bases, with 6 bases of the junction left unmatched. The CDR3 extends over 14 amino acids. From germline, CDR1 is MNHEY and CDR2 SMNVEV (reference sequence).

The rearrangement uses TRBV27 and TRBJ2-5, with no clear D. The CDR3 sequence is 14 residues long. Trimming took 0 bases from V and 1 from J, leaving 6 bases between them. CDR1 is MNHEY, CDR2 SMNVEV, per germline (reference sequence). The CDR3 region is CASSLSSVQETQYF. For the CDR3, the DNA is TGTGCCAGCAGTTTATCCTCAGTCCAAGAGACCCAGTACTTC.

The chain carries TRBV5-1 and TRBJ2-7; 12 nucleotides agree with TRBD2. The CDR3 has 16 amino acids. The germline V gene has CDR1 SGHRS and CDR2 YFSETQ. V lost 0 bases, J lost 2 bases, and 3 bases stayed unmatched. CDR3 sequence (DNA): TGCGCCAGCAGCTTGGGGCTAGCGGGAGGGCCCTACGAGCAGTACTTC. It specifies CASSLGLAGGPYEQYF.

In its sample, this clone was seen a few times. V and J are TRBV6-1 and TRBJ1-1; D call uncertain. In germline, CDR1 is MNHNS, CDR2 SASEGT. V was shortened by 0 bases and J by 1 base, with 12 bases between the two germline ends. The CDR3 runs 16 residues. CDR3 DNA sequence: TGTGCCAGCAGTGAAGCGCTTCAGGTCCCGAACACTGAAGCTTTCTTT. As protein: CASSEALQVPNTEAFF.

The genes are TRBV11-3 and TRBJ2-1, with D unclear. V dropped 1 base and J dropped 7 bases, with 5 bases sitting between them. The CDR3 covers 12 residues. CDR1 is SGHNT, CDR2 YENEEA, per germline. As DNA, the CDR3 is TGTGCCAGCAGCTTAGCCGGGAATGAGCAGTTCTTC. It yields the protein CASSLAGNEQFF. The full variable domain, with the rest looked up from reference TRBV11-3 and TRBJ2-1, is EAGVVQSPRYKIIEKKQPVAFWCNPISGHNTLYWYLQNLGQGPELLIRYENEEAVDDSQLPKDRFSAERLKGVDSTLKIQPAELGDSAVYLCASSLAGNEQFFGPGTRLTVL.

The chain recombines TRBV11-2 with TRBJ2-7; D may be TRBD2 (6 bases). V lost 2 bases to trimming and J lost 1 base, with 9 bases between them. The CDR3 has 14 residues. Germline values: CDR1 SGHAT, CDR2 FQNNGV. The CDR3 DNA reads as TGTGCCAGCAGCTTACGCGGGAAATCCTACGAGCAGTACTTC. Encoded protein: CASSLRGKSYEQYF.

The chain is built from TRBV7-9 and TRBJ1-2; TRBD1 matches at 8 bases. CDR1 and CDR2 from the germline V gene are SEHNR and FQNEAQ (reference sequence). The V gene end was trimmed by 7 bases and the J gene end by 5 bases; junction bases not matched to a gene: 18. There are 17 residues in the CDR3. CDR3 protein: CASTSLIGQGRRYGYTF. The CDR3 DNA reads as TGTGCCAGCACCTCTTTAATAGGACAGGGAAGGCGGTATGGCTACACCTTC.

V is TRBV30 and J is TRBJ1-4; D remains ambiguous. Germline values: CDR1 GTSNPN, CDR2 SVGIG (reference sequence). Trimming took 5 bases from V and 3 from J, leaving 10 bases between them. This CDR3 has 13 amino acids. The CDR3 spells CAWGRLSNEKLFF. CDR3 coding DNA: TGTGCCTGGGGCCGATTATCTAATGAAAAACTGTTTTTT.

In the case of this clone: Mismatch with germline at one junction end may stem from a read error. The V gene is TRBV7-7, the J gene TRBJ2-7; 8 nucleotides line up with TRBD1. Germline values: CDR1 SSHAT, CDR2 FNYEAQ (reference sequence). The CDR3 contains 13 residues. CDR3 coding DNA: TGTGCTAGCAGCCTGGACAGGGACCACGAGCAGTACTTC. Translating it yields CASSLDRDHEQYF.

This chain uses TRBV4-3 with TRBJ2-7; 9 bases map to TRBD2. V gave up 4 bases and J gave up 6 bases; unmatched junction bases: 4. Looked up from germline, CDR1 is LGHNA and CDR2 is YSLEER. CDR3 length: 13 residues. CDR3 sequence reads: CASSRGLAAEQYF. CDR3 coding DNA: TGCGCCAGCAGCCGGGGACTAGCTGCCGAGCAGTACTTC.

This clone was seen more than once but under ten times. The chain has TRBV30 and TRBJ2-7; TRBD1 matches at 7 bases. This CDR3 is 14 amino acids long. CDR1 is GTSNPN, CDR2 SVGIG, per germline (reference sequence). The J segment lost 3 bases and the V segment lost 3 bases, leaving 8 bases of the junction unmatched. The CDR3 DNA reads TGTGCCTGGAGCCGAGGACAGGTGTACTACGAGCAGTACTTC. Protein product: CAWSRGQVYYEQYF.

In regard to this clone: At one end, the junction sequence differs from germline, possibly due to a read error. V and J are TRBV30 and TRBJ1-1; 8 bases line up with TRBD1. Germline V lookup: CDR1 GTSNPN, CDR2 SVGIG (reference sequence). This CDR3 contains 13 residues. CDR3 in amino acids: CAYWTGLNTEAFF. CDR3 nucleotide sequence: TGTGCCTACTGGACAGGGCTGAATACTGAAGCTTTCTTT.